This entry lists 5 T cell receptor beta chains sequenced from one sample in a study of CD8 T cells in Susac syndrome. Reverse transcription of about 0.5 to 1 ug RNA used random hexamers. TCRdb reprocessed the immunoSEQ multiplex PCR reads with MiXCR, giving one entry per CDR3 protein. The sample has about 160,000 distinct CDR3 sequences, about 96% seen once. Sequenced: CD4+ T cells from PBMCs. Receptor source: a human donor with Susac syndrome.

The V and J genes are TRBV27 and TRBJ1-6; 7 bases line up with TRBD1. The CDR3 consists of 15 residues. In germline, CDR1 is MNHEY, CDR2 SMNVEV (reference sequence). The ends lost 3 bases at V and 7 bases at J; junction bases unmatched: 6. The CDR3 DNA reads as TGTGCCAGCAGTTTGGCCGGGACAGACAATTCACCCCTCCACTTT. This codes for CASSLAGTDNSPLHF.

This chain uses TRBV7-8 with TRBJ2-5, with 7 bases that match TRBD1. The J segment lost 1 base and the V segment lost 10 bases, leaving 9 bases of the junction unmatched. The CDR3 extends over 14 amino acids. Germline assignment: CDR1 SGHVS and CDR2 FQNEAQ. In nucleotides, the CDR3 is TGTGCCACCATCCAGGGGACAGCCCAAGAGACCCAGTACTTC. Protein sequence: CATIQGTAQETQYF.

In nucleotides, the CDR3 is TGCAGCGTTGCCCTAAAGTACCAAGAGACCCAGTACTTC. This sequence encodes CSVALKYQETQYF. The chain employs TRBV29-1 and TRBJ2-5, with D uncertain. CDR3 length: 13 amino acids. The germline V gene encodes CDR1 SQVTM and CDR2 ANQGSEA. V dropped 4 bases and J dropped 0 bases, with 9 bases sitting between them.

Here the CDR3 DNA reads TGTGCCACCAGCAGAGGTGCGGGGTATACCCAGTACTTC. This sequence encodes CATSRGAGYTQYF. This chain connects TRBV15 to TRBJ2-5; TRBD2 is a possible D gene (6 bases). Germline V gives CDR1 LNHNV, CDR2 YYDKDF (reference sequence). V lost 1 base, J lost 8 bases, and 11 bases lay in between. The CDR3 has 13 residues.

V gene TRBV7-9 combines with J gene TRBJ1-1, with D possibly being TRBD1 (5 bases). Germline-derived CDR1 and CDR2 are SEHNR and FQNEAQ (reference sequence). This CDR3 comprises 12 residues. The V gene lost 7 bases and the J gene lost 5 bases, with 11 bases spanning the gap. For the CDR3, the DNA is TGTGCCAGCACCATGGGGGTGACTGAAGCTTTCTTT. Encoded protein: CASTMGVTEAFF.